Listed below are T cell receptor beta chains from one sample, sequenced in a study of T cells after yellow fever vaccination. TCRdb re-analysed the 5' RACE reads in MiXCR, keeping a single row per CDR3 protein. The sample includes about 300,000 distinct CDR3 sequences, 3% to 4.5% of them seen just once. The material sequenced was PBMCs, taken 5 days after the yellow fever booster vaccination. These receptors were taken from a man aged 18-30 years who received the YFV17D yellow fever vaccine. Both conserved end residues are part of each CDR3. The order of the fields is J gene, V gene, D gene, CDR3 length, clone size, CDR3 protein, CDR3 DNA. D genes are given only for firm matches. Clone size is given for some rows only: seen once, a few or many times, or a class if the clone is expanded.

J: TRBJ2-2; V: TRBV29-1; D: NA; length: 13; size: NA; CDR3: CSVIGQNTGELFF; DNA: TGCAGCGTCATCGGACAGAACACCGGGGAGCTGTTTTTT
J: TRBJ1-1; V: TRBV3-1; D: NA; length: 14; size: many; CDR3: CASSQDRQHTEAFF; DNA: TGTGCCAGCAGCCAAGATCGCCAGCACACTGAAGCTTTCTTT
J: TRBJ2-3; V: TRBV20-1; D: TRBD2; length: 13; size: NA; CDR3: CSAQAGGTDTQYF; DNA: TGCAGTGCTCAAGCGGGGGGCACAGATACGCAGTATTTT
J: TRBJ1-1; V: TRBV18; D: TRBD1; length: 19; size: few; CDR3: CASSAYLGTAGRRNTEAFF; DNA: TGTGCCAGCTCAGCTTACCTTGGGACAGCAGGCAGGAGGAACACTGAAGCTTTCTTT
J: TRBJ2-3; V: TRBV7-6; D: NA; length: 15; size: few; CDR3: CASSAPGTLTDTQYF; DNA: TGTGCCAGCAGCGCCCCGGGGACCCTCACAGATACGCAGTATTTT
J: TRBJ1-1; V: TRBV11-1; D: NA; length: 15; size: NA; CDR3: CASSLSGRLNTEAFF; DNA: TGTGCCAGCAGCTTATCGGGACGGCTGAACACTGAAGCTTTCTTT
J: TRBJ1-2; V: TRBV7-2; D: NA; length: 11; size: NA; CDR3: CASSFPPGYTF; DNA: TGTGCCAGCAGCTTCCCCCCTGGCTACACCTTC
J: TRBJ1-1; V: TRBV6-5; D: TRBD1; length: 15; size: many; CDR3: CASSYYRGKNTEAFF; DNA: TGTGCCAGCAGTTACTACAGGGGGAAGAACACTGAAGCTTTCTTT
J: TRBJ1-4; V: TRBV5-5; D: NA; length: 15; size: NA; CDR3: CASNPYEGRREKLFF; DNA: TGTGCCAGCAACCCATACGAGGGGCGACGTGAAAAACTGTTTTTT
J: TRBJ2-1; V: TRBV6-2/TRBV6-3; D: NA; length: 15; size: NA; CDR3: CASRRSPSSYNEQFF; DNA: TGTGCCAGCAGGCGTTCCCCGAGCTCCTACAATGAGCAGTTCTTC
J: TRBJ2-7; V: TRBV20-1; D: TRBD2; length: 13; size: NA; CDR3: CSARGTSRYEQYF; DNA: TGCAGTGCTAGAGGGACTAGTCGCTACGAGCAGTACTTC
J: TRBJ1-5; V: TRBV3-1; D: NA; length: 16; size: few; CDR3: CASSQGYSQGYQPQHF; DNA: TGTGCCAGCAGCCAAGGCTATTCACAGGGTTACCAGCCCCAGCATTTT
J: TRBJ2-4; V: TRBV5-1; D: TRBD1; length: 14; size: NA; CDR3: CASSGEGQGDIQYF; DNA: TGCGCCAGCAGCGGGGAAGGACAGGGGGACATTCAGTACTTC
J: TRBJ2-1; V: TRBV9; D: TRBD2; length: 14; size: many; CDR3: CASSVNGGADEQFF; DNA: TGTGCCAGCAGCGTAAACGGGGGGGCCGATGAGCAGTTCTTC
J: TRBJ1-1; V: TRBV19; D: NA; length: 14; size: NA; CDR3: CASSLDSWDTEAFF; DNA: TGTGCCAGTAGTCTGGATTCCTGGGACACTGAAGCTTTCTTT
J: TRBJ2-3; V: TRBV5-1; D: TRBD2; length: 16; size: many; CDR3: CASSPPTSGGTDTQYF; DNA: TGCGCCAGCAGCCCGCCGACTAGCGGCGGCACAGATACGCAGTATTTT
J: TRBJ1-5; V: TRBV6-6; D: TRBD1; length: 17; size: many; CDR3: CASSYSSGGYSNQPQHF; DNA: TGTGCCAGCAGTTACTCGTCAGGGGGCTATAGCAATCAGCCCCAGCATTTT
J: TRBJ1-4; V: TRBV7-9; D: NA; length: 13; size: many; CDR3: CATYGETNEKLFF; DNA: TGTGCCACCTACGGGGAGACTAATGAAAAACTGTTTTTT